Only one count was recorded for the clone carrying this T cell receptor beta chain. Only in-frame clones appear in the TCRdb table, and some are missing; sequencing was by immunoSEQ multiplex PCR. The sample carries about 670,000 clones, 90% recorded once. This sample was taken from a study of blood T cell repertoires in COVID-19. Trimming removed 0 bases at V and 2 bases at J, with 14 bases between. The germline gives CDR1 MNHEY, CDR2 SMNVEV (reference sequence). There are 16 residues in the CDR3. The sequenced sample was peripheral blood. The chain recombines TRBV27 with TRBJ2-7; D gene uncertain. The origin of this receptor is a woman aged 18-35 years with acute or convalescent COVID-19. The CDR3 loop reads CASSLSTRLQPYEQYF. In DNA form, the CDR3 reads TGTGCCAGCAGTTTATCCACCAGGCTCCAGCCCTACGAGCAGTACTTC.